The rows below give T cell receptor beta chains drawn from one sample of a study of T cell repertoires in cytomegalovirus infection. TCRdb re-derived calls from the reads in MiXCR, one entry per CDR3 protein. This repertoire shows about 110,000 distinct CDR3 sequences, around 28% found once; its top ten account for roughly 77%. No antigen has been assigned to these receptors. This sample comprised CD8+ T cells from cultured PBMCs, obtained from culture after CMV antigen stimulation. These receptors all stem from a human donor in good health (CMV status not recorded). Some clones in this sample may be carry-over from other donors' samples. Both conserved end residues are part of each CDR3. The order of the fields is D gene, clone size, J gene, V gene, CDR3 protein, CDR3 DNA. D genes are given only for firm matches. Size values are once, few and many counts, or a class for expanded clones, and some rows have none.

NA NA TRBJ1-1 TRBV7-3 CASSPWEGAGTEAFF TGTGCCAGCAGCCCATGGGAGGGTGCTGGCACTGAAGCTTTCTTT
NA NA TRBJ2-2 TRBV6-1 CASREMGSETGELFF TGTGCCAGCAGAGAAATGGGTAGTGAAACCGGGGAGCTGTTTTTT
NA NA TRBJ2-2 TRBV12-3/TRBV12-4 CAVGGAGTGELFF TGTGCCGTAGGGGGGGCGGGCACCGGGGAGCTGTTTTTT
NA many TRBJ1-1 TRBV9 CASSVLGVETEAFF TGTGCCAGCAGCGTTTTAGGAGTAGAAACTGAAGCTTTCTTT
NA few TRBJ2-7 TRBV12-3/TRBV12-4 CASSLRANPYEQYF TGTGCCAGCAGTTTAAGGGCAAATCCCTACGAGCAGTACTTC
NA NA TRBJ2-1 TRBV24-1 CATSGDGYNEQFF TGTGCCACCAGTGGGGACGGCTACAATGAGCAGTTCTTC
TRBD1 few TRBJ1-2 TRBV6-5 CASSYGTGTGYTF TGTGCCAGCAGTTACGGGACAGGGACGGGCTACACCTTC
TRBD1 few TRBJ2-7 TRBV6-5 CASSLRQGRIRNEQYF TGTGCCAGCAGTTTACGACAGGGTAGAATTAGGAACGAGCAGTACTTC
NA few TRBJ2-6 TRBV7-3 CASSSDKVSGANVLTF TGTGCCAGCAGCTCGGACAAGGTTTCTGGGGCCAACGTCCTGACTTTC
NA few TRBJ1-1 TRBV6-2/TRBV6-3 CASSVPLRVNTEAFF TGTGCCAGCAGCGTACCCCTCAGGGTTAACACTGAAGCTTTCTTT
NA NA TRBJ2-7 TRBV29-1 CSVSAGEGYEQYF TGCAGCGTGTCAGCAGGGGAGGGGTACGAGCAGTACTTC
TRBD1 NA TRBJ1-2 TRBV19 CASIGRGQGAYGYTF TGTGCCAGTATCGGCCGCGGACAGGGGGCCTATGGCTACACCTTC
NA NA TRBJ1-1 TRBV29-1 CSVEDHVGTEAFF TGCAGCGTTGAAGATCACGTAGGCACTGAAGCTTTCTTT
NA NA TRBJ1-1 TRBV19 CASSVGTPNTEAFF TGTGCCAGTAGTGTCGGGACACCGAACACTGAAGCTTTCTTT
TRBD1 NA TRBJ1-1 TRBV2 CASRDRMNTEAFF TGTGCCAGCAGGGACAGGATGAACACTGAAGCTTTCTTT
NA NA TRBJ2-2 TRBV4-2 CASSQAGSGELFF TGTGCCAGCAGCCAAGCGGGGTCCGGGGAGCTGTTTTTT
NA NA TRBJ2-7 TRBV12-3/TRBV12-4 CASSFGSYEQYF TGTGCCAGCAGTTTCGGGAGCTACGAGCAGTACTTC
NA once TRBJ2-7 TRBV7-8 CASSLGETYEQYF TGTGCCAGCAGCTTAGGGGAAACCTACGAGCAGTACTTC
NA many TRBJ1-5 TRBV10-3 CAISESKQVGNQPQHF TGTGCCATCAGTGAGTCGAAACAGGTTGGCAATCAGCCCCAGCATTTT
NA NA TRBJ1-2 TRBV27 CASSPPGSNYGYTF TGTGCCAGCAGTCCGCCGGGATCCAACTATGGCTACACCTTC
NA NA TRBJ2-2 TRBV12-3/TRBV12-4 CASSFTEQAYTGELFF TGTGCCAGCAGTTTTACGGAACAGGCGTACACCGGGGAGCTGTTTTTT
TRBD2 few TRBJ2-1 TRBV19 CASRLSGGYNEQFF TGTGCCAGTAGACTTTCCGGGGGGTACAATGAGCAGTTCTTC
NA few TRBJ2-7 TRBV10-3 CAISDEGYEQYF TGTGCCATCAGCGACGAGGGCTACGAGCAGTACTTC
NA NA TRBJ2-2 TRBV7-6 CASSLMGASNTGELFF TGTGCCAGCAGCTTGATGGGGGCATCGAACACCGGGGAGCTGTTTTTT
NA many TRBJ1-4 TRBV27 CASSLTWGQVTASNEKLFF TGTGCCAGCAGTTTGACCTGGGGGCAGGTCACTGCCTCAAATGAAAAACTGTTTTTT
NA few TRBJ1-2 TRBV10-3 CAISESQAPNYGYTF TGTGCCATCAGTGAGTCCCAGGCCCCTAACTATGGCTACACCTTC
TRBD2 NA TRBJ2-1 TRBV7-9 CASSSPGGSDEQFF TGTGCCAGCAGCTCCCCGGGGGGAAGCGACGAGCAGTTCTTC